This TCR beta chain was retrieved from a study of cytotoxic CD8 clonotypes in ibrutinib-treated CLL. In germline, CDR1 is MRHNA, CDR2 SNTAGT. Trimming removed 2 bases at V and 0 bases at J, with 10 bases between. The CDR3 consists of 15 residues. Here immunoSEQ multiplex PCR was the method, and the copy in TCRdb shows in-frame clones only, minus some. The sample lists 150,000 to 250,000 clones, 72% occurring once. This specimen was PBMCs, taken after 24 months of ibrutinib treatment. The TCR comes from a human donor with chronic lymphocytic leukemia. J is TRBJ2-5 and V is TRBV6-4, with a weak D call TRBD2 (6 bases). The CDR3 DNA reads TGTGCCAGCAGTGACCTGCGGGACCACCAAGAGACCCAGTACTTC. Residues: CASSDLRDHQETQYF.